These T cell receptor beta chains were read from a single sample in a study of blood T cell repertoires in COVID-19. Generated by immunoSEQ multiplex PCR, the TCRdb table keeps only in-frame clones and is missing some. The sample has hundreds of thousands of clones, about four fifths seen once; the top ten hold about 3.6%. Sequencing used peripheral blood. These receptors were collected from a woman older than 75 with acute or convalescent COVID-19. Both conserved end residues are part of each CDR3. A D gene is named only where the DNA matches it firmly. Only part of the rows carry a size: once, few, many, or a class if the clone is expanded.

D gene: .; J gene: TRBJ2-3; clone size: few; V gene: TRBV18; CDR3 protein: CASEQVTDTQYF; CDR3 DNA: TGTGCCAGCGAACAGGTGACAGATACGCAGTATTTT
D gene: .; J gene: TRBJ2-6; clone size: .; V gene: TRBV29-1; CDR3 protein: CSAASGANVLTF; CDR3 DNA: TGCAGCGCGGCTTCTGGGGCCAACGTCCTGACTTTC
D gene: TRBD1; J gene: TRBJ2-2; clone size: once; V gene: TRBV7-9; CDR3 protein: CASSSVTGAVTGELFF; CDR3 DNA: TGTGCCAGCAGCTCTGTTACAGGGGCGGTCACCGGGGAGCTGTTTTTT
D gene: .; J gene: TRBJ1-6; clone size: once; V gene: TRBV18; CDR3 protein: CASSREWGDNSPLHF; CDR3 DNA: TGTGCCAGCTCCCGTGAGTGGGGGGATAATTCACCCCTCCACTTT
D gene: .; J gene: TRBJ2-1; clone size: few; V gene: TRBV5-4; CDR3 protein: CASSGVPSSYNEQFF; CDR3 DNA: TGTGCCAGCAGCGGAGTCCCTAGCTCCTACAATGAGCAGTTCTTC
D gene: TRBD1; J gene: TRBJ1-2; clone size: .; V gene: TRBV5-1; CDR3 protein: CASSLRTGGDVYGYTF; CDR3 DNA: TGCGCCAGCAGCTTACGGACAGGCGGAGATGTCTATGGCTACACCTTC
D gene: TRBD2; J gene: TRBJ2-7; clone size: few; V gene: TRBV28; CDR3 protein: CASRAQGSGGYEQYF; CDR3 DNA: TGTGCCAGCAGGGCCCAGGGTAGCGGGGGCTACGAGCAGTACTTC
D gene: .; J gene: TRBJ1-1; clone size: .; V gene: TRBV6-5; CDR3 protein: CASSYLTENTEAFF; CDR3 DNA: TGTGCCAGCAGTTACTTGACAGAGAACACTGAAGCTTTCTTT
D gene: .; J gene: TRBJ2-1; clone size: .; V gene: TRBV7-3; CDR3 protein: CASTQDSNSYNEQFF; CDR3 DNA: TGTGCCAGCACCCAGGACAGCAACTCCTACAATGAGCAGTTCTTC
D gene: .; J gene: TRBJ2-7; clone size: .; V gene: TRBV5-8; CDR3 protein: CASSLDRGTASLKEQYF; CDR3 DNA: TGTGCCAGCAGCTTGGATCGGGGGACAGCGAGCCTCAAAGAGCAGTACTTC
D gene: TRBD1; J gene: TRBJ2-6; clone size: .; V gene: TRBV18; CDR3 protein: CASSLGQGLPGANVLTF; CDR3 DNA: TGTGCCAGCTCACTGGGACAGGGCCTACCTGGGGCCAACGTCCTGACTTTC
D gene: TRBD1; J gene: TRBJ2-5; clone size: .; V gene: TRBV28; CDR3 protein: CASSLIQGVWETQYF; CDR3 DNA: TGTGCCAGCAGTTTAATACAGGGGGTTTGGGAGACCCAGTACTTC
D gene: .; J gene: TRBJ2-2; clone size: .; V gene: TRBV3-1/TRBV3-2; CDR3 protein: CASSQGGRNGELFF; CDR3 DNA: TGTGCCAGCAGCCAAGGGGGGCGGAACGGGGAGCTGTTTTTT
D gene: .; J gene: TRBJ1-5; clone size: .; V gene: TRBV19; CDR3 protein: CATSGLSNQPQHF; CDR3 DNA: TGTGCCACTTCGGGACTTAGCAATCAGCCCCAGCATTTT
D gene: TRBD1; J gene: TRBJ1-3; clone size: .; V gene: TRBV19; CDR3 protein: CASSTTGEPGNTIYF; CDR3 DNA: TGTGCCAGTAGCACAACAGGGGAGCCTGGAAACACCATATATTTT
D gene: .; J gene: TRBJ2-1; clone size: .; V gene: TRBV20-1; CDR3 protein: CSASGGRTYNEQFF; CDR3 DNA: TGCAGTGCTAGTGGGGGGAGGACCTACAATGAGCAGTTCTTC
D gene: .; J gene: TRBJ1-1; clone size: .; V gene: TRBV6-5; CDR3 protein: CASTRGSRDTEAFF; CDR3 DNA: TGTGCCAGTACGCGGGGGTCGAGGGACACTGAAGCTTTCTTT
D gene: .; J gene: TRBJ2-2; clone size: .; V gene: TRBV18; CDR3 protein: CASSRDRPGLANTGELFF; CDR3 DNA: TGTGCCAGCTCACGAGATCGTCCCGGCCTAGCGAACACCGGGGAGCTGTTTTTT
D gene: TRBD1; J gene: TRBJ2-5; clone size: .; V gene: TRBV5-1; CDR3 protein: CASNRQGQETQYF; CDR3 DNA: TGCGCCAGCAATAGACAGGGACAGGAGACCCAGTACTTC
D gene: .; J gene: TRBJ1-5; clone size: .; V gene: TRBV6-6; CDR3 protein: CASSYGQGSNQPQHF; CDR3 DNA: TGTGCCAGCAGTTACGGTCAGGGAAGCAATCAGCCCCAGCATTTT
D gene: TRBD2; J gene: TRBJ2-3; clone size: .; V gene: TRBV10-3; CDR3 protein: CAISLQPATSGGPSRTDTQYF; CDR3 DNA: TGTGCCATCAGTCTTCAACCCGCGACTAGCGGGGGGCCCTCTCGCACAGATACGCAGTATTTT
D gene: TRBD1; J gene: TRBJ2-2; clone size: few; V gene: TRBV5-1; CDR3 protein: CASSLGQGGTGELFF; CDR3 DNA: TGCGCCAGCAGCTTGGGACAGGGTGGCACCGGGGAGCTGTTTTTT
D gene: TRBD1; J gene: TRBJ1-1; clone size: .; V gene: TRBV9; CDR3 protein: CASSPGTGLEAFF; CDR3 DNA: TGTGCCAGTTCCCCAGGGACAGGGCTTGAAGCTTTCTTT
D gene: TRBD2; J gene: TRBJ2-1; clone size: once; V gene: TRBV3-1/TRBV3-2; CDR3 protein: CASSLGLAGYNEQFF; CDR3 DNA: TGTGCCAGCAGCCTGGGACTAGCGGGTTACAATGAGCAGTTCTTC
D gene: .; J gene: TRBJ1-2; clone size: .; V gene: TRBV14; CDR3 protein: CASSQGDLPRKRSDGYTF; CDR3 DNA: TGTGCCAGCAGCCAAGGGGACTTGCCGAGGAAACGGTCCGACGGCTACACCTTC
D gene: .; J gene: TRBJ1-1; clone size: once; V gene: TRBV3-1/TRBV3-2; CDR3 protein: CASSQVQGITEAFF; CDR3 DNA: TGTGCCAGCAGCCAAGTGCAGGGTATCACTGAAGCTTTCTTT
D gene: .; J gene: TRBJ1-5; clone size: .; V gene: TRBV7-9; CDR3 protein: CASSLRGRRRDQPQHF; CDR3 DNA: TGTGCCAGCAGTTTAAGGGGCAGGAGGAGGGATCAGCCCCAGCATTTT
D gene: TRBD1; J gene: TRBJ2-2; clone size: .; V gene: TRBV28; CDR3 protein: CASRWTGDTGELFF; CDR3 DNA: TGTGCCAGCAGATGGACAGGGGATACCGGGGAGCTGTTTTTT
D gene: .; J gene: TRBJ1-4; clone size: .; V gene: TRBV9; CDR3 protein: CASSESAGGRVNEKLFF; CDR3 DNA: TGTGCCAGCAGCGAATCGGCGGGGGGCAGGGTAAACGAAAAACTGTTTTTT
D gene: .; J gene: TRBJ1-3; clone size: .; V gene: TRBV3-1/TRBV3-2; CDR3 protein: CASSHASGTGNTIYF; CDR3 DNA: TGTGCCAGCAGCCATGCTTCAGGGACTGGAAACACCATATATTTT
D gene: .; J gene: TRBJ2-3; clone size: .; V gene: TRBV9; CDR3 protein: CASSVAPGPSQYF; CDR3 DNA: TGTGCCAGCAGCGTAGCCCCTGGCCCGTCGCAGTATTTT
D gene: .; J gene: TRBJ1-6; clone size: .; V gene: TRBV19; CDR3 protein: CASSTEFYNSPLHF; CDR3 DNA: TGTGCCAGTAGTACCGAGTTCTATAATTCACCCCTCCACTTT
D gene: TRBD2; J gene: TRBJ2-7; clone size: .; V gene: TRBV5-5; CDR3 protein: CASSPGLAGPYEQYF; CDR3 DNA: TGTGCCAGCAGCCCCGGACTAGCGGGGCCGTACGAGCAGTACTTC
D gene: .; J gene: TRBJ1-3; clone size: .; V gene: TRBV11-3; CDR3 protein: CASAPGGLGDTIYF; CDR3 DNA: TGTGCCAGCGCACCAGGAGGGCTTGGGGACACCATATATTTT
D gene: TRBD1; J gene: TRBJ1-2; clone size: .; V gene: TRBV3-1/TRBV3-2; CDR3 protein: CASSQTGYYGYTF; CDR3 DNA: TGTGCCAGCAGCCAGACAGGGTACTATGGCTACACCTTC
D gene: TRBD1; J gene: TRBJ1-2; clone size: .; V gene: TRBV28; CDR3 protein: CASIGGGQGYYGYTF; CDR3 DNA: TGTGCCAGCATTGGAGGTGGACAGGGATACTATGGCTACACCTTC
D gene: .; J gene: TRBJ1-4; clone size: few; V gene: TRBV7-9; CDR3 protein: CASSLGSNEKLFF; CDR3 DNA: TGTGCCAGCAGCTTAGGGAGTAATGAAAAACTGTTTTTT
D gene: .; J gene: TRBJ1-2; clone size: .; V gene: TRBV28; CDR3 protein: CASSSPRDTLNYGYTF; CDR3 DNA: TGTGCCAGCAGTTCCCCCCGAGACACACTTAACTATGGCTACACCTTC
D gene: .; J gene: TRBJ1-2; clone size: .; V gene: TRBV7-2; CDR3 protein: CASSFHQDYGYTF; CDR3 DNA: TGTGCCAGCAGCTTTCATCAGGACTATGGCTACACCTTC
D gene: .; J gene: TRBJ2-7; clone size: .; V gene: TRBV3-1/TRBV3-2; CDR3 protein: CASSQGTSSSYEQYF; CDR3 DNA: TGTGCCAGCAGCCAAGGGACTTCTAGCTCCTACGAGCAGTACTTC
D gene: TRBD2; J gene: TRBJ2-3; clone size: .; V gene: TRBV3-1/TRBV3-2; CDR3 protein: CASSQVLSGGLSTDTQYF; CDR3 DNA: TGTGCCAGCAGCCAAGTACTTAGCGGGGGCCTTAGCACAGATACGCAGTATTTT
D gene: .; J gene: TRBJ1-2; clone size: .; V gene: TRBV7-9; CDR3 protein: CASSPGVNYGYTF; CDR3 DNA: TGTGCCAGCAGCCCCGGGGTTAACTATGGCTACACCTTC
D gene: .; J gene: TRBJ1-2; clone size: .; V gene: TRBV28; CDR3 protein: CASSLGTPYGYTF; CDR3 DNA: TGTGCCAGCAGCCTGGGGACACCCTATGGCTACACCTTC
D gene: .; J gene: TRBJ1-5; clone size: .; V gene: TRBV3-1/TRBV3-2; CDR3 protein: CASSHDGGGPQPQHF; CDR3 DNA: TGTGCCAGCAGCCATGATGGGGGGGGCCCTCAGCCCCAGCATTTT
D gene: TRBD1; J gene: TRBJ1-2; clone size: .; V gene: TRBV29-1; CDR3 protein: CSVGQSPSYGYTF; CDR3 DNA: TGCAGCGTGGGACAGAGTCCCAGCTATGGCTACACCTTC
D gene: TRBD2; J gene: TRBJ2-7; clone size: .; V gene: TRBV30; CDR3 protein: CAWSPTGTSVSYEQYF; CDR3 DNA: TGTGCCTGGAGTCCTACGGGGACTAGCGTCTCCTACGAGCAGTACTTC
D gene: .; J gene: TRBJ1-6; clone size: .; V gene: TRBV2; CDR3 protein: CASCGQPNSPLHF; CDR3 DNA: TGTGCCAGCTGTGGACAGCCTAATTCACCCCTCCACTTT
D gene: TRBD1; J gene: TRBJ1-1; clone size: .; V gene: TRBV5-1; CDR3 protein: CASSFHVTGQALNTEAFF; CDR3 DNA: TGCGCCAGCAGCTTCCACGTGACAGGGCAGGCTTTGAACACTGAAGCTTTCTTT
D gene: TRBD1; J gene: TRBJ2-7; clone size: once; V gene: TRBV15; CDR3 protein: CATTRDRGRTYEQYF; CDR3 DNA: TGTGCCACCACCAGAGACAGGGGGCGAACCTACGAGCAGTACTTC
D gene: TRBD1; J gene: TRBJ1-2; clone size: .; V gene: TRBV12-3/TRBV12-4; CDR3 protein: CASSQDRGYGYTF; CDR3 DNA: TGTGCCAGCAGCCAGGACAGGGGTTATGGCTACACCTTC